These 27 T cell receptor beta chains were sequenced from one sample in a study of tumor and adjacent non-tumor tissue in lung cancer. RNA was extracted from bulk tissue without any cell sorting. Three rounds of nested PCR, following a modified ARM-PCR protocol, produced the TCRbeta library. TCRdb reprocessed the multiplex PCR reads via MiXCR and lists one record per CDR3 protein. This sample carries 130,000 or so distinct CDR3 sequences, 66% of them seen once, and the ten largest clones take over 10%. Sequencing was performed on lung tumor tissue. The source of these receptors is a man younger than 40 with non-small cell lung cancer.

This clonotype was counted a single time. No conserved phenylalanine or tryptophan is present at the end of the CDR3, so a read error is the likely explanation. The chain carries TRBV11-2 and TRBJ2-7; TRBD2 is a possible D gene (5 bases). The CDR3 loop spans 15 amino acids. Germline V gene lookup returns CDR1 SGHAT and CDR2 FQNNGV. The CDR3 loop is CASSRDYGSNYEQYY. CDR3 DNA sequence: TGTGCTAGCAGTAGGGATTATGGGAGTAACTACGAGCAGTACTAC.

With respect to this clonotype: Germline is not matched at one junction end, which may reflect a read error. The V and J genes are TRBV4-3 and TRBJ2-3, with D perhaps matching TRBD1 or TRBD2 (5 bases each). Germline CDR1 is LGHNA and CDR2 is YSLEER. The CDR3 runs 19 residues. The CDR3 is CASSLESAGRSMGTDTQYF. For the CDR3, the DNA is TGCGCCAGCAGCCTGGAATCTGCAGGGAGATCTATGGGCACAGATACGCAGTACTTT.

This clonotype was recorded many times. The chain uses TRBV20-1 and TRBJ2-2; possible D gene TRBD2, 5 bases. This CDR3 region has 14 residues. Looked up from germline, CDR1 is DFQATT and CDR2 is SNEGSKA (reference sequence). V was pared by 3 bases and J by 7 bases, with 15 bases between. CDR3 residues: CSASPASGFGELFF. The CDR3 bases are TGCAGTGCTAGTCCGGCGAGCGGCTTCGGGGAGCTGTTTTTT.

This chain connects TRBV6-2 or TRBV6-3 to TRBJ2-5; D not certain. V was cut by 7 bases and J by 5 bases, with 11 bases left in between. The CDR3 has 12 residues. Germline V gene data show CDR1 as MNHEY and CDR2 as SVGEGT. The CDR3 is CASNRGGETQYF. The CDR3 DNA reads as TGTGCCAGCAACCGAGGTGGGGAGACCCAGTACTTC.

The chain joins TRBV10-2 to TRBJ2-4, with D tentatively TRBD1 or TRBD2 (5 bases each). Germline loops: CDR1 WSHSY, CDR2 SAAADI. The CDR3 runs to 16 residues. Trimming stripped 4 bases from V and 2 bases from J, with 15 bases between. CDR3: CASSGSIRDPKNIQYF. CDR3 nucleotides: TGCGCCAGCAGTGGTAGCATCAGGGACCCCAAAAACATTCAGTACTTC.

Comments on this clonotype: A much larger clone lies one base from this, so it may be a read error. The CDR3 here is CASRSPAWEGSGELFF. CDR3 nucleotide sequence: TGTGCCAGCAGGAGCCCGGCGTGGGAGGGCAGCGGGGAGCTGTTTTTT. This chain links TRBV12-3 or TRBV12-4 with TRBJ2-2; the match to TRBD2 covers 7 bases. This CDR3 comprises 16 residues. The ends lost 6 bases at V and 7 bases at J; junction bases unmatched: 14.

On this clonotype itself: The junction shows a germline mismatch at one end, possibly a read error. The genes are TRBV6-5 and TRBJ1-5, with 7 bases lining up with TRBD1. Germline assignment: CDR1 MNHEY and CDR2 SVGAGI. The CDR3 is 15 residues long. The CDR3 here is CACSRGTDSNQPQHF. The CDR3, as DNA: TGTGCCTGCAGCCGGGGGACAGATAGCAATCAGCCCCAGCATTTC.

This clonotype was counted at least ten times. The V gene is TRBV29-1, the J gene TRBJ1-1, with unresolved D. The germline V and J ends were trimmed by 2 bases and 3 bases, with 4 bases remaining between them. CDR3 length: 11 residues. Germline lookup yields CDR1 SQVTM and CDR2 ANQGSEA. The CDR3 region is CSVETYTEAFF. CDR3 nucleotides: TGCAGCGTTGAAACTTACACTGAAGCTTTCTTT.

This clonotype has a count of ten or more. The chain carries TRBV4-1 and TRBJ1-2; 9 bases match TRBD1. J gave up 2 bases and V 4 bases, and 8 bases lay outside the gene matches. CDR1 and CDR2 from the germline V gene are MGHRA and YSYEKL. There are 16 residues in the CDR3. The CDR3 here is CASSLHRQGGNYGYTF. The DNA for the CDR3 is TGCGCCAGCAGCCTCCACCGACAGGGGGGAAACTATGGCTACACCTTC.

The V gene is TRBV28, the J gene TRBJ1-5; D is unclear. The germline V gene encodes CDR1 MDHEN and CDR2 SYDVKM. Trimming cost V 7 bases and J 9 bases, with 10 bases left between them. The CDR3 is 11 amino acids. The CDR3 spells CASTRVSPQHF. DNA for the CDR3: TGTGCCAGCACTCGGGTCTCGCCCCAGCATTTT.

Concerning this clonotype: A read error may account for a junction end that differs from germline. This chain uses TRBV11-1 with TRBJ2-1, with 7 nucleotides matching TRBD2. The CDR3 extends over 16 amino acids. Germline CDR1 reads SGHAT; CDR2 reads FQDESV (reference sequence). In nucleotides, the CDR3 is TGTGCCAGCAACTTAACGACCTGCGGGAGTCGCAATGAGCAGTTCTTC. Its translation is CASNLTTCGSRNEQFF.

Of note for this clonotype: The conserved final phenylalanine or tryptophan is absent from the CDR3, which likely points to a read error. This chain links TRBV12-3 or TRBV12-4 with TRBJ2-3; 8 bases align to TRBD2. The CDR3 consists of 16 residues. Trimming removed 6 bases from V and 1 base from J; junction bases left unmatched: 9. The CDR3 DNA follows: TGTGCCAGCAGCCTATATGTGACTAGCGGCACAGATACGCAGTATTTA. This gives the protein CASSLYVTSGTDTQYL.

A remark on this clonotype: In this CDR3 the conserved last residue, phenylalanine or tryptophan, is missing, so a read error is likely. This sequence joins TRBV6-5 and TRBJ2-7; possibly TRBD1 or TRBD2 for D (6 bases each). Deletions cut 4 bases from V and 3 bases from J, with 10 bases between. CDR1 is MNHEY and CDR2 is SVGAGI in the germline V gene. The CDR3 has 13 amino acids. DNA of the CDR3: TGTGCCAGCAGTTGGGGGGCAATCTACGAGCAGTACCTC. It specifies CASSWGAIYEQYL.

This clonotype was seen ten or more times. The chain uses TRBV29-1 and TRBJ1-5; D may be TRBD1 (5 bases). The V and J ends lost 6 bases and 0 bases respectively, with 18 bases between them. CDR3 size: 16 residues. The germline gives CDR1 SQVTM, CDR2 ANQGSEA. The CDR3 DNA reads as TGCAGCGTCGCTGGTGGGGGACGGGATAGCAATCAGCCCCAGCATTTT. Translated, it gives CSVAGGGRDSNQPQHF.

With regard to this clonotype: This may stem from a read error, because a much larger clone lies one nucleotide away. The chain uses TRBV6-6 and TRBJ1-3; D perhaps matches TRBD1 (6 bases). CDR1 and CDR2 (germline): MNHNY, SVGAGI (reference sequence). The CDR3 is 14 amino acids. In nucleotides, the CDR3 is TGTGCCAGCAGGAGGGGGGGCTCTGGAAACGCCATATATTTT. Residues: CASRRGGSGNAIYF.

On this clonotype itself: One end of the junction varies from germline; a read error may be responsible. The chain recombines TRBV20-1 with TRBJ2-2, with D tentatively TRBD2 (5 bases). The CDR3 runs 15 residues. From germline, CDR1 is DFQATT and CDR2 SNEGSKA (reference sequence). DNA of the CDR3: TGCAGTGCAGCGAAGCATGAGGCGAACACCGGGGAGCTGTATTTT. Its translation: CSAAKHEANTGELYF.

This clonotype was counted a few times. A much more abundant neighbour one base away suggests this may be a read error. The CDR3 DNA follows: TGTGCCAGCAGCTTAGATCGCGTCAGGACAGTGACCCAGTACTTC. Its protein is CASSLDRVRTVTQYF. The chain carries TRBV11-2 and TRBJ2-5; perhaps TRBD1 as D (6 bases). Per the germline V gene, CDR1 is SGHAT and CDR2 is FQNNGV. The CDR3 totals 15 residues. V shed 0 bases and J shed 7 bases, with 15 bases lying between them.

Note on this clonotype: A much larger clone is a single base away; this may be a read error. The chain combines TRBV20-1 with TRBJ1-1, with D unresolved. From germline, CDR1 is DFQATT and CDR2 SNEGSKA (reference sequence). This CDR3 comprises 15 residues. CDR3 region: CSARGRGLGNTKAFF. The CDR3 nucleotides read TGCAGTGCTAGGGGAAGAGGCCTGGGGAACACTAAAGCTTTCTTT.

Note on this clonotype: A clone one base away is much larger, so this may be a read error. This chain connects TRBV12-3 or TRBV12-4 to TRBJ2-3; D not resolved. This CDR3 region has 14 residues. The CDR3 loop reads CVSSLSTPTDTQYF. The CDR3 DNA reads TGTGTCAGCAGTTTATCGACTCCCACAGATACGCAGTATTTT.

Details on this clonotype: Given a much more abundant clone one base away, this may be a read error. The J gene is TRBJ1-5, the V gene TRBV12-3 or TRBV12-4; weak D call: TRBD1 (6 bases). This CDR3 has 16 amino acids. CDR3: CVSSLMTGIRSQPQHF. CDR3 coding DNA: TGTGTCAGCAGTTTAATGACAGGCATCAGGTCACAGCCCCAGCATTTT.

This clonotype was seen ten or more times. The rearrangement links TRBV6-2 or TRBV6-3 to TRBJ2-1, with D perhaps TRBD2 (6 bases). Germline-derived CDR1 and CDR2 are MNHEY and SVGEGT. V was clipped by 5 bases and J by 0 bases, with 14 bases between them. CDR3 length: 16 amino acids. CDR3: CASSPSVISSYNEQFF. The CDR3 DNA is TGTGCCAGCAGTCCTAGCGTAATTAGCTCCTACAATGAGCAGTTCTTC.

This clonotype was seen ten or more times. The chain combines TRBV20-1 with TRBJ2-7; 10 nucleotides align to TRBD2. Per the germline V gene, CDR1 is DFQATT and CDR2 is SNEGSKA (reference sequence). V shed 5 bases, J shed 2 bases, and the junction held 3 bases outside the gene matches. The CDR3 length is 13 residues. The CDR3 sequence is CSAWTSGAYEQYF. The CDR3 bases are TGCAGTGCTTGGACTAGCGGAGCCTACGAGCAGTACTTC.

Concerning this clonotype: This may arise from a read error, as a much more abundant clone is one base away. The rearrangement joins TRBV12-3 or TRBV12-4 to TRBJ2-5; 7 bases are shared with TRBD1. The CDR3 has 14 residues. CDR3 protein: CASSSDRESRTQHF. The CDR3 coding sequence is TGTGCCAGCAGTTCCGACAGGGAATCTAGGACCCAGCACTTC.

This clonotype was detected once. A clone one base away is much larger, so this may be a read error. CDR3 nucleotide sequence: TGTGCCAGCAGTTTACAGGGAAATCAGCCCCATCATTTT. It codes for CASSLQGNQPHHF. The V call is TRBV6-6, the J call TRBJ1-5; a possible D gene is TRBD1 (6 bases). The CDR3 runs to 13 residues. Germline values: CDR1 MNHNY, CDR2 SVGAGI (reference sequence).

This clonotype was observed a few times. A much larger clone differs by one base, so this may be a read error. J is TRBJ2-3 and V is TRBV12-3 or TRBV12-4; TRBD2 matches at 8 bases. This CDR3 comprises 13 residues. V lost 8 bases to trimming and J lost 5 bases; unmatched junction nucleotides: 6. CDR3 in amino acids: CASSSGSIDTQYF. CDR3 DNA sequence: TGTGCCAGCTCCAGCGGGAGTATAGATACGCAGTATTTT.

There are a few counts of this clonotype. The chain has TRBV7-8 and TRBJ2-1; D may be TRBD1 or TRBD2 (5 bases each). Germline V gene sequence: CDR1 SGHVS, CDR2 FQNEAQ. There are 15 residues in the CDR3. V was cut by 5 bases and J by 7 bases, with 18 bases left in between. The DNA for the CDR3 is TGTGCCAGCAGCCGCGAGGGGCCCCGCACAAATGAGCAGTTCTTC. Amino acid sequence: CASSREGPRTNEQFF.

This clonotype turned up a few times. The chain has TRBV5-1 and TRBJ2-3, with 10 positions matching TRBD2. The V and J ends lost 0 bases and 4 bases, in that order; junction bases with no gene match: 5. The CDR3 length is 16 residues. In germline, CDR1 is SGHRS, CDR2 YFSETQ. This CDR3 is CASSLGSGGAPDTQYF. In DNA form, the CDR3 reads TGCGCCAGCAGCTTGGGAAGCGGGGGGGCGCCAGATACGCAGTATTTT. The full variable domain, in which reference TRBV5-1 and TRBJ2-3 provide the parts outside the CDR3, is KAGVTQTPRYLIKTRGQQVTLSCSPISGHRSVSWYQQTPGQGLQFLFEYFSETQRNKGNFPGRFSGRQFSNSRSEMNVSTLELGDSALYLCASSLGSGGAPDTQYFGPGTRLTVL.